A selection of T cell receptor beta chains follows, all from one sample in a study of beta chain features in type 1 diabetes. This table comes from immunoSEQ multiplex PCR, and its TCRdb copy is limited to in-frame clones, with some not included. The sample includes 250,000 or so clones, 27% seen only once; the top ten take 4%. Sequencing input: central memory CD4+ T cells from blood. The source is a man aged 25-45 years in good health. CDR3s include the opening cysteine and the closing phenylalanine or tryptophan. Fields, in order: V gene, J gene, D gene, clone size, CDR3 DNA, CDR3 protein. The D gene is left open where the match is weak. The size entry is marked missing in some rows and otherwise reads once, few, many or a size class.

>TRBV29-1|TRBJ2-5|.|few
TGCAGCTACGGGGAGCCGGGGGAGACCCAGTACTTC
CSYGEPGETQYF
>TRBV18|TRBJ1-1|TRBD1|.
TGTGCCAGCTCGCGACAGGGGGTGAACACTGAAGCTTTCTTT
CASSRQGVNTEAFF
>TRBV11-3|TRBJ2-7|.|.
TGTGCCAGCAGCTTAGACAGGAACTACGAGCAGTACTTC
CASSLDRNYEQYF
>TRBV4-3|TRBJ2-3|.|few
TGCGCCAGCAGCCAAGGGGGGAAACGCGAGGATACGCAGTATTTT
CASSQGGKREDTQYF
>TRBV7-9|TRBJ2-7|TRBD2|many
TGTGCCAGCAGCCCGAACCGGACTAGCGGGGGCTACGAGCAGTACTTC
CASSPNRTSGGYEQYF
>TRBV30|TRBJ2-2|.|.
TGTGCCTGGAGTGTACAGGTGGCCCGAGGGGGGGAGCTGTTTTTT
CAWSVQVARGGELFF
>TRBV30|TRBJ2-7|TRBD1|few
TGTGCCTGGGCCCGGGACAGGAGCTCCTACGAGCAGTACTTC
CAWARDRSSYEQYF
>TRBV7-2|TRBJ2-4|TRBD1|few
TGTGCCAGCAGCAGCGGGACAGGGGTCAAAAACATTCAGTACTTC
CASSSGTGVKNIQYF
>TRBV21-1|TRBJ2-6|.|.
TGTGCCAGCAGCTCCGGGAGGATGGCCATCTCTGGGGCCAACGTCCTGACTTTC
CASSSGRMAISGANVLTF
>TRBV5-1|TRBJ2-1|TRBD1|few
TGCGCCAGCAGCTCTGACAGGGTGTACGATGAGCAGTTCTTC
CASSSDRVYDEQFF
>TRBV5-6|TRBJ2-2|.|.
TGTGCCAGCAGCTTCTACACCGGGGAGCTGTTTTTT
CASSFYTGELFF
>TRBV7-2|TRBJ1-2|.|few
TGTGCCAGCAGCTTAGTCAGAGGTGGCTACACCTTC
CASSLVRGGYTF
>TRBV29-1|TRBJ2-3|.|.
TGCAGCGTTGCAGTCATTCAAGCACAGGATACGCAGTATTTT
CSVAVIQAQDTQYF
>TRBV2|TRBJ2-1|TRBD2|.
TGTGCCAGCAGTGGGGAGGCGGGAGTGGTCAATGAGCAGTTCTTC
CASSGEAGVVNEQFF
>TRBV4-3|TRBJ2-3|TRBD2|many
TGCGCCAGCAGCCAAGGGCGGGAGAGGATCACAGATACGCAGTATTTT
CASSQGRERITDTQYF
>TRBV25-1|TRBJ1-5|.|.
TGTGCCAGCAGTGAATCCAGGGGCAATCAGCCCCAGCATTTT
CASSESRGNQPQHF
>TRBV6-5|TRBJ2-7|.|.
TGTGCCAGCGTTAGTGATTCTACGCAGCAGTACTTC
CASVSDSTQQYF
>TRBV2|TRBJ1-1|TRBD1|.
TGTGCCAGCAGCGGACAGGCAAACACTGAAGCTTTCTTT
CASSGQANTEAFF
>TRBV28|TRBJ1-6|.|few
TGTGCCAGCAGCCCTACAGGGAGGGAATCACCCCTCCACTTT
CASSPTGRESPLHF
>TRBV7-2|TRBJ2-1|TRBD1|few
TGTGCCAGCAGCTCAGAAATTGGACAGGGCCAAAACAATGAGCAGTTCTTC
CASSSEIGQGQNNEQFF
>TRBV4-2|TRBJ1-6|.|few
TGTGCCAGCAGCCCTTCCGGGACCCAAACCCTCCACTTT
CASSPSGTQTLHF
>TRBV10-3|TRBJ1-2|.|few
TGTGCCATCAGTGAGTCTGGGTATTACTATGGCTACACCTTC
CAISESGYYYGYTF
>TRBV7-2|TRBJ2-1|.|.
TGTGCCAGCAGCCCATGGGAGAGCGCTGGGCAGTTCTTC
CASSPWESAGQFF
>TRBV19|TRBJ1-2|.|few
TGTGCCAGTATTCCTGGACAGATCTATGGCTACACCTTC
CASIPGQIYGYTF
>TRBV5-1|TRBJ2-7|.|few
TGCGCCAGCTTCGAGATTCAGGGGAAGCAGTACTTC
CASFEIQGKQYF
>TRBV11-3|TRBJ1-6|.|.
TGTGCCAGCAGCTTATCATTTAATTCACCCCTCCACTTT
CASSLSFNSPLHF
>TRBV6-5|TRBJ2-5|TRBD2|.
TGTGCCAGCAGTGACTTCGGGACTAAGAAAGAGACCCAGTACTTC
CASSDFGTKKETQYF
>TRBV30|TRBJ1-1|.|few
TGTGCCTGGAGTGGGTCAATTGAAGCTTTCTTT
CAWSGSIEAFF
>TRBV29-1|TRBJ2-3|.|many
TGCAGCCCTAGCACAGATACGCAGTATTTT
CSPSTDTQYF
>TRBV5-6|TRBJ1-1|.|few
TGTGCCAGCAGCGTTACATACAGGGCTCCCACTGAAGCTTTCTTT
CASSVTYRAPTEAFF
>TRBV30|TRBJ1-1|.|few
TGTGCCTGGAGTGTACCCCAGTGGAACGCTGAAGCTTTCTTT
CAWSVPQWNAEAFF
>TRBV6-6|TRBJ2-7|.|.
TGTGCCAGCAGGGATGGGCAGGGTAAAGAGCAGTACTTC
CASRDGQGKEQYF
>TRBV7-2|TRBJ2-7|.|.
TGTGCCAGCAGCGGGCAGGGGTACTACGAGCAGTACTTC
CASSGQGYYEQYF
>TRBV29-1|TRBJ2-1|TRBD2|.
TGCAGCGTTGAAATGGGGGAGGGGAGCGGCTACGGTGAGCAGTTCTTC
CSVEMGEGSGYGEQFF
>TRBV2|TRBJ2-2|.|.
TGTGCCAGCTCGCAGTCTTGGGAGTCCGGGGAGCTGTTTTTT
CASSQSWESGELFF
>TRBV6-6|TRBJ1-5|.|few
TGTGCCAGCAAGATCGACGGGAATCAGCCCCAGCATTTT
CASKIDGNQPQHF